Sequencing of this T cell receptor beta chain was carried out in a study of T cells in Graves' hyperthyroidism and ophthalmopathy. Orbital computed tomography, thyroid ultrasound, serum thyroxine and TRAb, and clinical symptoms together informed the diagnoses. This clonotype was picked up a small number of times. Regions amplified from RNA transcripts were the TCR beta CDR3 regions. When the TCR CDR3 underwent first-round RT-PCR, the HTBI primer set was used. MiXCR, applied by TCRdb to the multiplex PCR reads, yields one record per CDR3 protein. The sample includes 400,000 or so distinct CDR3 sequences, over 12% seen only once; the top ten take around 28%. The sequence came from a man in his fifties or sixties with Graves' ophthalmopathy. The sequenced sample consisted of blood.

The CDR3 nucleotides are TGTGCCACTTCTCAACACACTAGCGGATTAGGGAGTACAGATACGCAGTATTTT. This encodes CATSQHTSGLGSTDTQYF. The rearrangement joins TRBV7-2 to TRBJ2-3; 8 bases agree with TRBD2. With 10 bases clipped from V and 3 bases from J, the junction kept 21 bases outside the gene matches. CDR3 length: 18 amino acids. Looked up from germline, CDR1 is SGHTA and CDR2 is FQGNSA.